The next 2 T cell receptor beta chains were all read from a single sample in a study of OX40 agonist ivuxolimab in advanced cancers. TCRdb's table, derived via immunoSEQ multiplex PCR, lists solely in-frame clones and lacks some. The sample has 60,000 or so clones; almost 95% are singletons. The specimen comprised CD4+ or CD8+ T cells sorted from blood, sampled in a trial of the OX40 agonist ivuxolimab. These receptors came from an adult with an advanced solid tumor such as melanoma, head and neck, liver or kidney cancer.

The chain uses TRBV30 and TRBJ1-1; weak D call: TRBD1 (5 bases). CDR3 length equals 14 residues. V dropped 0 bases and J dropped 4 bases, with 12 bases sitting between them. Germline CDR1 reads GTSNPN; CDR2 reads SVGIG (reference sequence). Here the CDR3 DNA reads TGTGCCTGGAGTGTAGGGGCCAGAGGCACTGAAGCTTTCTTT. It specifies CAWSVGARGTEAFF.

This clone was seen a single time. In nucleotides, the CDR3 is TGCGCCAGCAGCTCCCGACAAGTCATAACCCCTAATGAAAAACTGTTTTTT. It translates to CASSSRQVITPNEKLFF. The chain uses TRBV5-1 and TRBJ1-4, with unresolved D. The germline V gene encodes CDR1 SGHRS and CDR2 YFSETQ. Deletions cut 3 bases from V and 3 bases from J, with 18 bases between. The CDR3 sequence is 17 residues long.